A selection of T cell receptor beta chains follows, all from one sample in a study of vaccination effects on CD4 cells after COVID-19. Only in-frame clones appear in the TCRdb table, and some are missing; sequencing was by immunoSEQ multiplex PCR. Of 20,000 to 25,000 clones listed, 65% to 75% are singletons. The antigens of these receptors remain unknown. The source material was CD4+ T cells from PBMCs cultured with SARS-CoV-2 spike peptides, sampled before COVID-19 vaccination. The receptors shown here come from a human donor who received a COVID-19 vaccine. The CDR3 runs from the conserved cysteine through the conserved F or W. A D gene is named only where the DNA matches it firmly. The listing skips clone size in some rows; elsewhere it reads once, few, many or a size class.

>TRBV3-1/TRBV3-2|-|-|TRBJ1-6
TGTGCCAGCAGACCGGGGCCAGGGGCACCCCTCCACTTT
CASRPGPGAPLHF
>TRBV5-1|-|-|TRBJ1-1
TGCGCCAGCAGCCCGACAGTAATGAACACTGAAGCTTTCTTT
CASSPTVMNTEAFF
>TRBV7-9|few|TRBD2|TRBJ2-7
TGTGCCAGCAGCCCGGGGGCTAGCGGGGGTTCATACGAGCAGTACTTC
CASSPGASGGSYEQYF
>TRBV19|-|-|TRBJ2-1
TGTGCCAGTAGCGGGGGCTGGAAAGCGGGGTGGAGTGAGCAGTTCTTC
CASSGGWKAGWSEQFF
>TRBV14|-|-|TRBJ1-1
TGTGCCAGCAGCTCTAGCGGTAGCAGGGCTTTCTTT
CASSSSGSRAFF
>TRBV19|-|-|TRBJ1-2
TGTGCCAGTAGTGAATCCGGACAGAGGGCCTATGGCTACACCTTC
CASSESGQRAYGYTF
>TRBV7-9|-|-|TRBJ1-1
TGTGCCAGCAGTAACCCGGGCGCCAGGGAAGCTTTCTTT
CASSNPGAREAFF
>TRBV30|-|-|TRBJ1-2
TGTGCCTGGAGTGTCTCCTTGAACTATGGCTACACCTTC
CAWSVSLNYGYTF
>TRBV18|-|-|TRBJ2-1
TGTGCCAGCTCACCACCGGGAGTCTACAATGAGCAGTTCTTC
CASSPPGVYNEQFF
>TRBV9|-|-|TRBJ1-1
TGTGCCAGCAGCGTAGGAGCCGGGAGCACTGAAGCTTTCTTT
CASSVGAGSTEAFF
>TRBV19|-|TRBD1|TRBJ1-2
TGTGCCAGTAGTTCACAGGGGACGGGCTATGGCTACACCTTC
CASSSQGTGYGYTF
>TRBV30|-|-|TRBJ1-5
TGTGCCGGTCAGGAAGAGGGTCAGCCCCAGCATTTT
CAGQEEGQPQHF
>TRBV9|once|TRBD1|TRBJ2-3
TGTGCCAGCAGTCCGGGACAGATTCTACATACGCAGTATTTT
CASSPGQILHTQYF
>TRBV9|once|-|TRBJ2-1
TGTGCCAGCAGCGCAACCCGGGTAGGGAGGCGGGACAATGAGCAGTTCTTC
CASSATRVGRRDNEQFF
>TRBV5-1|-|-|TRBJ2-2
TGCGCCAGCAGCCCCGAGCTTAGCGACCGGGAGCTGTTTTTT
CASSPELSDRELFF
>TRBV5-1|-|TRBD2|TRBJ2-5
TGCGCCAGCCGTCATAGCGGGGACCTTCAAGAGACCCAGTACTTC
CASRHSGDLQETQYF
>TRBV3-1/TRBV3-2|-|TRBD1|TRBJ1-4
TGTGCCAGCAGCCTTTCCGGGACAGGGGTTGAAAAACTGTTTTTT
CASSLSGTGVEKLFF
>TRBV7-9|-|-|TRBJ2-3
TGTGCCAGCAGCCAGAGACTAAATACAGATACGCAGTATTTT
CASSQRLNTDTQYF
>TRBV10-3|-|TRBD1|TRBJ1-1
TGTGCCATCAGGACCGACAGGGAACTCCGAGCTTTCTTT
CAIRTDRELRAFF
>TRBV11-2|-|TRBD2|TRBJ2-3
TGTGCCAGCAGCTTTCGGGTAGCGGGCTCCACAGATACGCAGTATTTT
CASSFRVAGSTDTQYF
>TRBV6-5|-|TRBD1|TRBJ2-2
TGTGCCAGCAGCAGGACAGGGGGTACCACCGGGGAGCTGTTTTTT
CASSRTGGTTGELFF
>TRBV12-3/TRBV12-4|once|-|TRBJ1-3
TGTGCCACTATGCTCCTCTCTGGAAACACCATATATTTT
CATMLLSGNTIYF
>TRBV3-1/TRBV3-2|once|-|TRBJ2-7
TGTGCCAGCAGCGATTCCCCGTTCTGGGGGCAGTACTTC
CASSDSPFWGQYF
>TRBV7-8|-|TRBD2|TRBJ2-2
TGTGCCAGCAGCTTAGGGACTAGCGCCGGGGAGCTGTTTTTT
CASSLGTSAGELFF
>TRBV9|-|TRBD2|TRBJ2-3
TGTGCCAGCAGCGATCGCGGGGGGCTGGATACGCAGTATTTT
CASSDRGGLDTQYF
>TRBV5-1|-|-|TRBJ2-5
TGCGCCAGCAGCTTGGAATTTCGGCAGGGGACGGAGACCCAGTACTTC
CASSLEFRQGTETQYF
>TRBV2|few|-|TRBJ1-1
TGTGCCAGCAGTGTTTTCACGAACACTGAAGCTTTCTTT
CASSVFTNTEAFF
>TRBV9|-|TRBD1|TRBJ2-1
TGTGCCAGCACCTCACCCGGGACAGGCAATGAGCAGTTCTTC
CASTSPGTGNEQFF
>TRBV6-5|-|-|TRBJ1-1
TGTGCCAGCAGTTACTCTAAGGGACTCCTGGCTTTCTTT
CASSYSKGLLAFF